Listed below are T cell receptor beta chains from one sample, sequenced in a study of preoperative IRX-2 immunotherapy in early breast cancer. Assay used: immunoSEQ multiplex PCR; TCRdb lists only in-frame clones, some missing. The sample yields about 43,000 clones, about 95% seen once. The specimen was tumor tissue, collected after IRX-2 immunotherapy. These receptors all come from a human donor with breast cancer. The conserved cysteine and the conserved F or W are not part of the CDR3 here. D genes are given only for firm matches.

length,D,V,J,CDR3
12,NA,TRBV5-1,TRBJ2-7,ASSLSPASYEQY
14,NA,TRBV7-8,TRBJ2-5,ASSQGGGSGLETQY
14,NA,TRBV7-2,TRBJ2-3,ASSLGGRGYTDTQY
14,NA,TRBV7-2,TRBJ1-3,ASSLVGLGSGNTIY
12,NA,TRBV7-6,TRBJ2-4,ASSPEGNGNIQY
12,NA,TRBV4-2,TRBJ2-2,ASSVLDNTGELF
13,NA,TRBV28,TRBJ1-1,ASSLGYRLNTEAF
12,NA,TRBV27,TRBJ1-1,ASSYKTGNTEAF
14,NA,TRBV28,TRBJ1-2,ASSPSTGRFIYGYT
13,NA,TRBV19,TRBJ2-3,ASSPRGFSTDTQY
11,NA,TRBV5-1,TRBJ2-3,ASRAGTEDTQY
12,NA,TRBV27,TRBJ1-3,ASSPGRRVNTIY
12,NA,TRBV6-5,TRBJ1-5,ASSYSGGNQPQH
13,NA,TRBV9,TRBJ2-1,ASSGPLGQYNEQF
12,NA,TRBV5-1,TRBJ2-3,ASSSDSRTDTQY
13,TRBD1,TRBV6-1,TRBJ1-2,ASTSSGGVGYGYT
12,NA,TRBV15,TRBJ2-7,ATSRGGWGYEQY
14,TRBD2,TRBV5-4,TRBJ2-3,ASSFKRGDYTDTQY
12,NA,TRBV19,TRBJ1-5,ASDQGLGNQPQH
12,NA,TRBV5-1,TRBJ2-7,ASSFRGYPYEQY
13,NA,TRBV29-1,TRBJ2-3,SVETREKRADTQY
11,NA,TRBV2,TRBJ1-1,ASSEFGTTSAF
11,NA,TRBV7-6,TRBJ2-7,ASSLYGIDEQY